This T cell receptor beta chain is from a study of blood T cell repertoires in COVID-19 (dated by TCRdb to the early 2020s). For the wider study: The collaborator samples originated in the United States, Italy and Spain and spanned the acute and convalescent phases of COVID-19. The material from the prospective study consisted of cDNA or gDNA derived from T cells, B-cell-depleted T cells, or PBMCs. Where HLA class I and class II types were available, the types were taken from metadata supplied by the sample provider, not from assay-based typing. Deeply sampled blood TCRbeta repertoires from subjects exposed to, actively infected with, or recovered from COVID-19 were included in the dataset. The sample metadata nearly always contained a de-identified subject ID, COVID-19 status, age in years and sex. Samples came from the ongoing ImmuneRACE study (first 160 participants) plus 1,254 subjects from 6 global collaborators. The repertoires were released in a freely available public database meant as a resource for research on the immune response to SARS-CoV-2.

Looking up the germline V gene yields CDR1 SGHRS and CDR2 YFSETQ. The germline V end is reduced by 3 bases and the J end by 6 bases; junction bases left unmatched: 7. The CDR3 sequence holds 15 residues, the cysteine and phenylalanine included. Only the CDR3 portion is preserved as DNA: 45 bases, with reading frame beginning at the first base. The paper's findings and limits, for the study overall: Clinical and demographic metadata were provided uncurated, with the amount varying by source and participant.

TCRbeta CDR3 regions were amplified from genomic DNA by means of the immunoSEQ Assay, a bias-controlled multiplex PCR. The paper's processing steps were these. Nucleated cell counts per sample were estimated from amplification of reference gene primers within the assay. Sequence reads were collapsed and filtered to measure the absolute abundance of every unique TCRbeta CDR3 rearrangement. For each sample, productive Simpson clonality was calculated by taking the square root of Simpson's diversity index across productive rearrangements. TCRdb took over this immuneACCESS table, retaining in-frame rearrangements with V and J assigned. Such tables are incomplete; in checked studies, under half of the missing clones stem from an unresolved V gene, and the remainder is unexplained. The DNA was the basis for D and trimming; V, J and clone size are from that table. Counted in this sample were more than 90,000 clones; 85% of them appeared once. About 1.8% of the sample rests with the top ten.

Turning to this clone: Its antigen is currently not known. No clone much larger than this one lies a single base away; base qualities are absent.

Whole blood was collected in K2EDTA tubes by collaborating institutions according to the institutions' own protocols. For TCRbeta analysis, collaborator samples were shipped as frozen whole blood, as isolated PBMCs, or as DNA extracted from either sample type. This sequence was found in a woman in her 70s with active or convalescent COVID-19. This chain is built from TRBV5-1 and TRBJ2-7, with 12 middle bases fitting TRBD2. The sample consisted of peripheral blood. The CDR3 reads CASSSPSGGAVEQYF. DNA sequence: TGCGCCAGCAGCTCACCTAGCGGGGGGGCAGTCGAGCAGTACTTC.